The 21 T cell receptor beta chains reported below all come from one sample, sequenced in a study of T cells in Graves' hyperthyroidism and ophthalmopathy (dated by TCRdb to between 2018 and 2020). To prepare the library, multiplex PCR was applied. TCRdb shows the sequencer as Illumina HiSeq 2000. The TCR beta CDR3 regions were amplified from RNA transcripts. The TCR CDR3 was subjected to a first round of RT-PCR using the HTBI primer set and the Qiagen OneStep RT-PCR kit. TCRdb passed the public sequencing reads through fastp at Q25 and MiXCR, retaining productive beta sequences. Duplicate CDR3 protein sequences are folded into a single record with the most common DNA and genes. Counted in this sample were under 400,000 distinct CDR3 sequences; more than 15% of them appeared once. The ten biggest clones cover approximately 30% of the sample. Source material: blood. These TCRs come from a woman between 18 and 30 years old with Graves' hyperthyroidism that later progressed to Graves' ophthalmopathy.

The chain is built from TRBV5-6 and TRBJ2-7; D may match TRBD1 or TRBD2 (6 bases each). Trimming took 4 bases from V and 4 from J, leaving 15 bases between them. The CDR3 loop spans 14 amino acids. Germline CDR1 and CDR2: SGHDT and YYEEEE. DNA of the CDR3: TGTGCCAGCAGCCAAGCGTGGGGGGCATACGAGCAGTACTTC. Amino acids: CASSQAWGAYEQYF. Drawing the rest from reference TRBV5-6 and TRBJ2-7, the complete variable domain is DAGVTQSPTHLIKTRGQQVTLRCSPKSGHDTVSWYQQALGQGPQFIFQYYEEEERQRGNFPDRFSGHQFPNYSSELNVNALLLGDSALYLCASSQAWGAYEQYFGPGTRLTVT.

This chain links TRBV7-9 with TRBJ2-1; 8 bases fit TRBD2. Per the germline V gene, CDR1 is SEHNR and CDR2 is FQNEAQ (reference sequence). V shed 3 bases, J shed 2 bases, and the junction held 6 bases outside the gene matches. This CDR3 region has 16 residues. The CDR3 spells CASSFVAGPTYNEQFF. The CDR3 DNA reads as TGTGCCAGCAGCTTCGTAGCGGGACCAACCTACAATGAGCAGTTCTTC. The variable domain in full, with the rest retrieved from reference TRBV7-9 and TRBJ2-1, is DTGVSQNPRHKITKRGQNVTFRCDPISEHNRLYWYRQTLGQGPEFLTYFQNEAQLEKSRLLSDRFSAERPKGSFSTLEIQRTEQGDSAMYLCASSFVAGPTYNEQFFGPGTRLTVL.

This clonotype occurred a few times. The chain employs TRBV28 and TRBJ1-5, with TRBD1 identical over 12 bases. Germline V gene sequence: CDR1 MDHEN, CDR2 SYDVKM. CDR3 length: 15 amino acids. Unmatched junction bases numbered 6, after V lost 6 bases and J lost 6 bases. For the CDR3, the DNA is TGTGCCAGCAGCCGGGACAGGGGGCTAACTCAGCCCCAGCATTTT. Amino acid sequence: CASSRDRGLTQPQHF.

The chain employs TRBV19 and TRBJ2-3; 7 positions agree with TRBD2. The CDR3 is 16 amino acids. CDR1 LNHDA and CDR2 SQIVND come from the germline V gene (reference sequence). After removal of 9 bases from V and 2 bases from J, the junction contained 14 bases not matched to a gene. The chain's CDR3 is CASHNRGGISTDTQYF. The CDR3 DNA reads TGTGCCAGCCATAACCGCGGGGGTATCTCCACAGATACGCAGTATTTT.

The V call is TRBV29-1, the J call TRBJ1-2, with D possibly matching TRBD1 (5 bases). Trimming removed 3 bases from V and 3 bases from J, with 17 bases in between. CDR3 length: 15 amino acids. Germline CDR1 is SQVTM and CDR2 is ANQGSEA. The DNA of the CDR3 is TGCAGCGTTGAGCTAGGTCGGGGGGGGGACTATGGCTACACCTTC. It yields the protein CSVELGRGGDYGYTF. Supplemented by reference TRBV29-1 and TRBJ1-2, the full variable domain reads SAVISQKPSRDICQRGTSLTIQCQVDSQVTMMFWYRQQPGQSLTLIATANQGSEATYESGFVIDKFPISRPNLTFSTLTVSNMSPEDSSIYLCSVELGRGGDYGYTFGSGTRLTVV.

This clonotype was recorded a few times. The CDR3 DNA sequence: TGCAGTGCTAGAGATCAAGGGTTGGACGGGAAAAAACTGTTTTTT. Translating it yields CSARDQGLDGKKLFF. The chain couples TRBV20-1 to TRBJ1-4; D uncertain. This CDR3 has 15 residues. The germline V gene has CDR1 DFQATT and CDR2 SNEGSKA (reference sequence). V lost 0 bases and J 9 bases, leaving 17 bases between the germline ends.

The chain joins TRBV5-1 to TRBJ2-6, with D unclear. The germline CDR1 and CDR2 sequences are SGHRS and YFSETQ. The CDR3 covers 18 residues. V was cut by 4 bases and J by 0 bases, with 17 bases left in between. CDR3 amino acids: CASSIDAVGGSGANVLTF. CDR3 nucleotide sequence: TGCGCCAGCAGCATTGATGCCGTAGGCGGCTCTGGGGCCAACGTCCTGACTTTC.

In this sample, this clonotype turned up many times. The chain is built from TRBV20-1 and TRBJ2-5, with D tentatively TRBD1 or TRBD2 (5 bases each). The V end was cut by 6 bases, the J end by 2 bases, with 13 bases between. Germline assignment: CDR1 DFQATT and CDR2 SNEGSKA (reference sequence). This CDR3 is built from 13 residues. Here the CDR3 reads CSAVGTGQETQYF. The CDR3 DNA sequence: TGCAGTGCAGTCGGGACCGGTCAAGAGACCCAGTACTTC.

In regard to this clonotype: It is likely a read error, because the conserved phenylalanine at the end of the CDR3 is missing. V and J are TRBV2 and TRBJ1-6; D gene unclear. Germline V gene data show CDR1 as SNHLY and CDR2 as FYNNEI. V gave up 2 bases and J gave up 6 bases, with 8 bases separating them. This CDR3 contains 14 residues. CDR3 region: CASSESRVNSPLHS. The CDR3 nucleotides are TGTGCCAGCAGTGAATCCCGGGTTAATTCACCCCTCCACTCT.

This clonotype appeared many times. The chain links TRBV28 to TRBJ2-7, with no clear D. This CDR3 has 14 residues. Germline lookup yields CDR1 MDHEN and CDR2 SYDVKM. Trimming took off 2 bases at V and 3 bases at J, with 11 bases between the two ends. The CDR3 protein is CASSLPPDDYEQYF. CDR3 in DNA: TGTGCCAGCAGTTTACCCCCGGATGACTACGAGCAGTACTTC.

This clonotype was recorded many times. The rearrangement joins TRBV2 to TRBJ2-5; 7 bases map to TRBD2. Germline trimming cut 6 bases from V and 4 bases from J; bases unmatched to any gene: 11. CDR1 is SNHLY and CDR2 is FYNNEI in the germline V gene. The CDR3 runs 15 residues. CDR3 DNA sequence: TGTGCCAGCAGCGCCCCAGGTAGCGGGTCAGAGACCCAGTACTTC. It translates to CASSAPGSGSETQYF.

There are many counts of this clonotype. This CDR3 reads CASSYGGTGGNIQYF. CDR3 nucleotide sequence: TGTGCCAGCAGTTACGGAGGGACAGGGGGAAACATTCAGTACTTC. The chain has TRBV28 and TRBJ2-4; 11 bases fit TRBD1. This CDR3 comprises 15 residues. Looked up from germline, CDR1 is MDHEN and CDR2 is SYDVKM. V lost 4 bases to trimming and J lost 6 bases; unmatched junction nucleotides: 5.

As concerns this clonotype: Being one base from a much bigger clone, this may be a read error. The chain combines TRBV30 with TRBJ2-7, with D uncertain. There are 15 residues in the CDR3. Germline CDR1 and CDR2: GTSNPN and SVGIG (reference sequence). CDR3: CAWSVRRTPSCEQYF. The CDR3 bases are TGTGCCTGGAGTGTTCGGCGGACCCCCTCCTGCGAGCAGTACTTC.

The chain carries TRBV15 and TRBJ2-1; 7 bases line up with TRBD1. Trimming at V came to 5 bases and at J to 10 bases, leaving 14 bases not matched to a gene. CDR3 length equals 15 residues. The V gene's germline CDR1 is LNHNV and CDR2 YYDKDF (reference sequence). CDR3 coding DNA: TGTGCCACCAGCTTGCGGACAGGCCTCTCCAAAGAGCAGTTCTTC. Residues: CATSLRTGLSKEQFF.

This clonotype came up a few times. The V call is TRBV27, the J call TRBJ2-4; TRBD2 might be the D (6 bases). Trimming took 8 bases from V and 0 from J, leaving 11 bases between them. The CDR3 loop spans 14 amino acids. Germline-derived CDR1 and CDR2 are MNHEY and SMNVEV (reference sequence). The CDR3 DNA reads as TGTGCCAGCCGCGGGGCTCTAGCCAAAAACATTCAGTACTTC. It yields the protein CASRGALAKNIQYF.

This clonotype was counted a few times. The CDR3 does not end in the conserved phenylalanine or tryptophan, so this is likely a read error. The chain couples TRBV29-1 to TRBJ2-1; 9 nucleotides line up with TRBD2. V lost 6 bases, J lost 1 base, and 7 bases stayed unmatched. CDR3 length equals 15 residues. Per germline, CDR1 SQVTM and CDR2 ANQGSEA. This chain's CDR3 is CSVQAAGGSYNEQFS. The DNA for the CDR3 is TGCAGCGTACAAGCAGCGGGAGGATCCTACAATGAGCAGTTCTCC.

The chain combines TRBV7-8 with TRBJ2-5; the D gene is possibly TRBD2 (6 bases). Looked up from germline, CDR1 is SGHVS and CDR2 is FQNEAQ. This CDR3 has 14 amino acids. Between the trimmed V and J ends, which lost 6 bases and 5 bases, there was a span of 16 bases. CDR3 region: CASSGASDGETQYF. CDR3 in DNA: TGTGCCAGCAGTGGGGCTAGCGACGGTGAGACCCAGTACTTC. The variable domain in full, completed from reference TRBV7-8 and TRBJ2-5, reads GAGVSQSPRYKVAKRGQDVALRCDPISGHVSLFWYQQALGQGPEFLTYFQNEAQLDKSGLPSDRFFAERPEGSVSTLKIQRTQQEDSAVYLCASSGASDGETQYFGPGTRLLVL.

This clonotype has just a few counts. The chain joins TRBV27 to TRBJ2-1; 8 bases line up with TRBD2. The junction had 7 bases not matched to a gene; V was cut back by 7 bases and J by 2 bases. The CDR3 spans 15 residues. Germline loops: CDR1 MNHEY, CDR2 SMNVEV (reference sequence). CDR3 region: CASTTSGSAYNEQFF. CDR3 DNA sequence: TGTGCCAGCACTACTAGCGGATCGGCCTACAATGAGCAGTTCTTC.

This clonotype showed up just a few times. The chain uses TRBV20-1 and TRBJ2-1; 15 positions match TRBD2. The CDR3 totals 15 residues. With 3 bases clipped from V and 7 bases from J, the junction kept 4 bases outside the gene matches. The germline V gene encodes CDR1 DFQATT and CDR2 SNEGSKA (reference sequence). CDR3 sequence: CSASSGLAGGNEQFF. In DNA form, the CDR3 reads TGCAGTGCTAGCTCAGGACTAGCGGGGGGGAATGAGCAGTTCTTC.

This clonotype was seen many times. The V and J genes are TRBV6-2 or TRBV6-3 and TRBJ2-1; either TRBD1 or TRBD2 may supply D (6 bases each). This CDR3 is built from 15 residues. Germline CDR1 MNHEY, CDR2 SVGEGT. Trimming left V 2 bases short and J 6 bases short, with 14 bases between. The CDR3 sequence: CASSYTQKGGNEQFF. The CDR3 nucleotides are TGTGCCAGCAGTTACACGCAAAAGGGGGGCAATGAGCAGTTCTTC.

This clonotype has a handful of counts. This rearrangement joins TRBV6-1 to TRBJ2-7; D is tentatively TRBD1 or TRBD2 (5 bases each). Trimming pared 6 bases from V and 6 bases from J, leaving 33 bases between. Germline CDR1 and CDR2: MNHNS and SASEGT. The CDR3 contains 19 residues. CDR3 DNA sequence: TGTGCCAGCAGCTCCTCACCGGGACGGCGGCGGGCAAGGGCTTCCGAGCAGTACTTC. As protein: CASSSSPGRRRARASEQYF.